A single sample gave rise to the 18 T cell receptor beta chains below, sequenced in a study of blood T cell repertoires in COVID-19. Only in-frame clones appear in the TCRdb table, and some are missing; sequencing was by immunoSEQ multiplex PCR. The top ten clones hold less than 4% of a sample with 200,000 to 300,000 clones, approximately 83% of them seen once. Material for sequencing was PBMCs or T cells enriched from blood (not recorded which). The receptors originated from a woman in her forties with acute COVID-19.

The J gene is TRBJ2-7, the V gene TRBV28; D remains ambiguous. CDR3 length equals 12 residues. V lost 5 bases and J lost 3, with 8 bases in between. The germline V gene encodes CDR1 MDHEN and CDR2 SYDVKM. In nucleotides, the CDR3 is TGTGCCAGCAGTCGTCCAGACTACGAGCAGTACTTC. It yields the protein CASSRPDYEQYF. Full variable domain (remainder filled in from reference TRBV28 and TRBJ2-7): DVKVTQSSRYLVKRTGEKVFLECVQDMDHENMFWYRQDPGLGLRLIYFSYDVKMKEKGDIPEGYSVSREKKERFSLILESASTNQTSMYLCASSRPDYEQYFGPGTRLTVT.

This chain links TRBV19 with TRBJ1-1; weak D call: TRBD1 (5 bases). V gave up 8 bases and J gave up 3 bases, with 13 bases separating them. The CDR3 runs to 13 residues. Germline CDR1 is LNHDA and CDR2 is SQIVND (reference sequence). The CDR3 DNA sequence: TGTGCCAGTTCCAGGGTTGCGGACACTGAAGCTTTCTTT. Translation gives CASSRVADTEAFF.

For the CDR3, the DNA is TGCAGCGTTGATGCTAGCACAACGGACAATGAGCAGTTCTTC. It codes for CSVDASTTDNEQFF. V usage is TRBV29-1 and J usage is TRBJ2-1; D is possibly TRBD2 (5 bases). This CDR3 comprises 14 residues. Germline V CDR1 and CDR2: SQVTM, ANQGSEA. Trimming took off 3 bases at V and 5 bases at J, with 14 bases between the two ends.

This clone was picked up a small number of times. The chain employs TRBV11-2 and TRBJ2-1; 12 bases are shared with TRBD2. Trimming cost V 6 bases and J 8 bases; bases outside gene matches: 8. This CDR3 is 15 amino acids long. Germline CDR1 is SGHAT and CDR2 is FQNNGV. The CDR3 reads CASRMTSGSGHEQFF. The CDR3 bases are TGTGCCAGCAGGATGACTAGCGGGAGTGGTCATGAGCAGTTCTTC.

CDR3 DNA sequence: TGTGCCATCACCCCGGGACAGGGGGCCGGGGAGACCCAGTACTTC. The encoded protein is CAITPGQGAGETQYF. The chain is built from TRBV10-3 and TRBJ2-5, with 12 bases aligning to TRBD1. The J segment lost 5 bases and the V segment lost 7 bases, leaving 8 bases of the junction unmatched. The CDR3 sequence is 15 residues long. Germline lookup yields CDR1 ENHRY and CDR2 SYGVKD.

The chain joins TRBV30 to TRBJ1-2, with D possibly being TRBD1 (5 bases). This CDR3 is 15 amino acids long. Trimming pared 1 base from V and 8 bases from J, leaving 20 bases between. Per germline, CDR1 GTSNPN and CDR2 SVGIG (reference sequence). CDR3 in amino acids: CAWSARAAGEGGYTF. CDR3 DNA sequence: TGTGCCTGGAGTGCCCGGGCAGCCGGGGAGGGGGGCTACACCTTC.

V and J are TRBV2 and TRBJ2-7; D might be TRBD2 (5 bases). The CDR3 covers 14 residues. Per germline, CDR1 SNHLY and CDR2 FYNNEI. With 8 bases removed from V and 2 bases from J, the gap between germline ends came to 16 bases. The CDR3 loop reads CASLIPDSTYEQYF. CDR3 nucleotides: TGTGCCAGCCTTATCCCGGACTCCACCTACGAGCAGTACTTC.

V gene TRBV9 combines with J gene TRBJ2-3, with 7 bases lining up with TRBD1. Germline assignment: CDR1 SGDLS and CDR2 YYNGEE. The trim removed 4 bases at V and 1 base at J, leaving 3 bases unmatched. The CDR3 has 14 amino acids. In DNA form, the CDR3 reads TGTGCCAGCAGCCAAGGACAGGGCACAGATACGCAGTATTTT. Protein product: CASSQGQGTDTQYF.

The gene calls are TRBV2 and TRBJ2-3, with D hard to call. CDR1 SNHLY and CDR2 FYNNEI come from the germline V gene. V gave up 4 bases and J gave up 0 bases, with 11 bases separating them. The CDR3 has 15 residues. CDR3 nucleotides: TGTGCCAGCAGTGGAAGCCGTGCTAGCACAGATACGCAGTATTTT. Protein sequence: CASSGSRASTDTQYF.

The chain combines TRBV30 with TRBJ1-2, with 7 bases fitting TRBD1. This CDR3 comprises 13 residues. Per germline, CDR1 GTSNPN and CDR2 SVGIG (reference sequence). Trimming cost V 8 bases and J 7 bases; bases outside gene matches: 13. The CDR3 protein is CALNPGGRGGYTF. CDR3 DNA: TGTGCCCTAAATCCAGGGGGACGAGGTGGCTACACCTTC. The whole variable domain, filled in from reference TRBV30 and TRBJ1-2, reads SQTIHQWPATLVQPVGSPLSLECTVEGTSNPNLYWYRQAAGRGLQLLFYSVGIGQISSEVPQNLSASRPQDRQFILSSKKLLLSDSGFYLCALNPGGRGGYTFGSGTRLTVV.

This clone is a singleton in its sample. The CDR3 bases are TGTGCCAGCAGTCGATGGGAGGGGCGCGAGAACACTGAAGCTTTCTTT. This gives the protein CASSRWEGRENTEAFF. The chain couples TRBV6-2 or TRBV6-3 to TRBJ1-1; TRBD1 is a possible D gene (5 bases). There are 16 residues in the CDR3. Germline loops: CDR1 MNHEY, CDR2 SVGEGT. The ends were cut back, 5 bases at V and 1 base at J, with 17 bases in the middle.

On this clone: The identical CDR3 is also encoded by other nucleotide sequences in the sample. The rearrangement joins TRBV5-1 to TRBJ1-1, with 7 bases that match TRBD1. This CDR3 comprises 13 residues. Germline values: CDR1 SGHRS, CDR2 YFSETQ. J lost 5 bases, V lost 4 bases, and 5 bases had no gene match. The DNA of the CDR3 is TGCGCCAGCAGCCTGACAGGGCGGACTGAAGCTTTCTTT. Its protein product is CASSLTGRTEAFF. Filled out from reference TRBV5-1 and TRBJ1-1, the complete variable domain reads KAGVTQTPRYLIKTRGQQVTLSCSPISGHRSVSWYQQTPGQGLQFLFEYFSETQRNKGNFPGRFSGRQFSNSRSEMNVSTLELGDSALYLCASSLTGRTEAFFGQGTRLTVV.

The chain recombines TRBV5-6 with TRBJ2-5; the match to TRBD2 covers 12 bases. Germline CDR1 is SGHDT and CDR2 is YYEEEE. The trim removed 4 bases at V and 0 bases at J, leaving 4 bases unmatched. CDR3 length equals 16 residues. The CDR3 protein is CASSSGTSGYQETQYF. The CDR3 DNA sequence: TGTGCCAGCAGCAGTGGGACTAGCGGGTACCAAGAGACCCAGTACTTC.

The chain carries TRBV24-1 and TRBJ1-2, with TRBD1 matching over 8 bases. The CDR3 runs 14 residues. The germline V gene has CDR1 KGHDR and CDR2 SFDVKD. The J segment lost 3 bases and the V segment lost 4 bases, leaving 3 bases of the junction unmatched. The DNA for the CDR3 is TGTGCCACCAGTGACCTGGACAGGGACTATGGCTACACCTTC. Its translation: CATSDLDRDYGYTF.

J is TRBJ1-2 and V is TRBV7-8; possibly TRBD1 for D (5 bases). The V and J ends lost 5 bases and 4 bases respectively, with 20 bases between them. The V gene's germline CDR1 is SGHVS and CDR2 FQNEAQ. The CDR3 length is 16 residues. CDR3 sequence (DNA): TGTGCCAGCAGCCCCGCCCGACAGCCGACTAGCTATGGCTACACCTTC. Protein product: CASSPARQPTSYGYTF.

This clone was recorded only once. The rearrangement joins TRBV19 to TRBJ1-3, with a possible D match to TRBD1 (5 bases). Germline V lookup: CDR1 LNHDA, CDR2 SQIVND (reference sequence). This CDR3 region has 14 residues. V lost 2 bases to trimming and J lost 1 base, with 6 bases between them. CDR3 sequence (DNA): TGTGCCAGTAGTATATCAGGGTCTGGAAACACCATATATTTT. It specifies CASSISGSGNTIYF.

This clone was counted only a few times. The V and J genes are TRBV6-5 and TRBJ2-3, with D perhaps matching TRBD1 (6 bases). Per germline, CDR1 MNHEY and CDR2 SVGAGI. The CDR3 runs to 14 residues. The V gene lost 5 bases and the J gene lost 2 bases, with 11 bases spanning the gap. The CDR3 sequence: CASSTQGPTDTQYF. The CDR3 coding sequence is TGTGCCAGCAGTACACAGGGTCCCACAGATACGCAGTATTTT.

This clone occurred once. The chain combines TRBV6-6 with TRBJ2-3, with 7 bases identical to TRBD2. V trimming: 5 bases; J trimming: 4 bases; junction bases outside the gene matches: 12. This CDR3 has 16 amino acids. In germline, CDR1 is MNHNY, CDR2 SVGAGI (reference sequence). In nucleotides, the CDR3 is TGTGCCAGCAGTGCGGAAGGCGGGAGACTCTCAGATACGCAGTATTTT. Amino acids: CASSAEGGRLSDTQYF.